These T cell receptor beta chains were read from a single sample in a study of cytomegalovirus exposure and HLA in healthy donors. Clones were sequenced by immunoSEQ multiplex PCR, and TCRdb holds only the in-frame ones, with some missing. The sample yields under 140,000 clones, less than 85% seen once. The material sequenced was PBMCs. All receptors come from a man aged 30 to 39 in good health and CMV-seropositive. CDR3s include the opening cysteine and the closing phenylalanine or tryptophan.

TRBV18	CASSPQGRFEKLFF
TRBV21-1	CASSKGQGNSNQPQHF
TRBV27	CASSFAQGYEQYF
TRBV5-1	CASSPTGNTGELFF
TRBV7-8	CASSTGQGRGYTF
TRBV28	CASSRDRRNQPQHF
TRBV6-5	CASSSQGYYEQYF
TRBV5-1	CASSLAQGTDTQYF
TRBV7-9	CASSRTGGLSAGELFF
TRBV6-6	CASSVSGDGPNQPQHF
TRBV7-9	CASSPPTGPTYEQYF
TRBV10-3	CAISEGASQETQYF
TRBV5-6	CASSLGGYWADTQYF
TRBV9	CASSVKASGGYNEQFF
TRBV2	CASSEGSQGAGGELFF
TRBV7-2	CASSETGGSLYEQFF
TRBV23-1	CARREQFF
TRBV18	CASSPLIKQGGIETQYF
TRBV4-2	CASSRPGGPGETQYF
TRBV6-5	CASSFRGANSPLHF
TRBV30	CAWSTGTGFSGANVLTF
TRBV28	CASFEARNYGYTF
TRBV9	CASSLGSLGVNTGELFF
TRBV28	CASSTIMEPGGEDGYTF